The rows below give T cell receptor beta chains drawn from one sample of a study of T cell responses to AZD1222 COVID-19 vaccine. The assay was immunoSEQ multiplex PCR, and TCRdb's table has in-frame clones only and misses some. The data show roughly 150,000 clones, with about nine tenths seen just once and around 1.3% held by the top ten. The source was peripheral blood, collected 28 days after the second AZD1222 dose. Every receptor here comes from an adult who received the AZD1222 COVID-19 vaccine. The CDR3 runs from the conserved cysteine through the conserved F or W. A D gene is named only where the DNA matches it firmly. Clone sizes are given selectively: once, few, many, or a class where the clone is expanded.

v_gene	len	abundance	j_gene	d_gene	CDR3nt	CDR3aa
TRBV28	13	once	TRBJ1-1	-	TGTGCCAGCAGTTTAACCCTGAGGGTAGAAGCTTTCTTT	CASSLTLRVEAFF
TRBV7-2	16	-	TRBJ2-3	TRBD2	TGTGCCAGCAGCCGGACCCTAGCGGCAAGCACAGATACGCAGTATTTT	CASSRTLAASTDTQYF
TRBV18	15	-	TRBJ2-2	TRBD2	TGTGCCAGCTCCCCAGCGGGGACTTTCACCGGGGAGCTGTTTTTT	CASSPAGTFTGELFF
TRBV18	15	-	TRBJ1-1	TRBD1	TGTGCCAGCTCACCAAAACAGGGGGCCAACACTGAAGCTTTCTTT	CASSPKQGANTEAFF
TRBV3-1/TRBV3-2	16	-	TRBJ1-2	-	TGTGCCAGCAGCCAAGATCGAGGGGATCTGGGCTATGGCTACACCTTC	CASSQDRGDLGYGYTF
TRBV5-1	12	-	TRBJ1-2	-	TGCGCCAGCAGGAGCCCCCGGGATGGCTACACCTTC	CASRSPRDGYTF
TRBV2	13	-	TRBJ2-7	TRBD1	TGTGCCAGCCGGGGACAGGAGCGCTACGAGCAGTACTTC	CASRGQERYEQYF
TRBV13	15	once	TRBJ2-3	-	TGTGCCAGCAGCAAATGGGACTTCACGGCAGATACGCAGTATTTT	CASSKWDFTADTQYF
TRBV7-9	15	-	TRBJ1-5	TRBD1	TGTGCCAGCAGTAAACAGGGGACTAGCAATCAGCCCCAGCATTTT	CASSKQGTSNQPQHF
TRBV7-7	18	-	TRBJ2-5	TRBD1	TGTGCCAGCAGCACGGACAGGGTGGGAGCTTGGTCCCAAGAGACCCAGTACTTC	CASSTDRVGAWSQETQYF
TRBV15	17	-	TRBJ2-1	TRBD2	TGTGCCACCAGCAGAGATGTCTTGCCGGGAGGGTTGAATGAGCAGTTCTTC	CATSRDVLPGGLNEQFF
TRBV2	13	-	TRBJ1-5	-	TGTGCCAGCAGTGGAGGTCAGGCCGGGCCCCAGCATTTT	CASSGGQAGPQHF
TRBV9	12	-	TRBJ2-1	TRBD1	TGTGCCACCGGGACAGCCTACAATGAGCAGTTCTTC	CATGTAYNEQFF
TRBV27	14	-	TRBJ2-7	TRBD1	TGTGCCAGCAGGGTGACAGGGGGGCCCTACGAGCAGTACTTC	CASRVTGGPYEQYF
TRBV10-1	16	-	TRBJ2-7	TRBD2	TGCGCCAGCAGTGAGTCCCTAGCGGGAGGCGTAAACGAGCAGTACTTC	CASSESLAGGVNEQYF
TRBV18	15	-	TRBJ2-2	TRBD1	TGTGCCAGCTCACCGGGACAGGGGCACAACGGGGAGCTGTTTTTT	CASSPGQGHNGELFF
TRBV6-5	14	-	TRBJ1-5	-	TGTGCCAGCAACCGGGCCGTGGGCAATCAGCCCCAGCATTTT	CASNRAVGNQPQHF
TRBV25-1	13	-	TRBJ2-5	-	TGTGCCAGCAGTCCACTGGGACAAGAGACCCAGTACTTC	CASSPLGQETQYF
TRBV19	15	-	TRBJ2-7	-	TGTGCCAGTAGTCCCCCCCGCGGACATACCTACGAGCAGTACTTC	CASSPPRGHTYEQYF
TRBV5-5	13	-	TRBJ2-5	-	TGTGCCAGCAGCTTGGTCGACATCGAGACCCAGTACTTC	CASSLVDIETQYF
TRBV7-8	14	-	TRBJ1-4	-	TGTGCCAGCAGCCTTACAGTCTCTAATGAAAAACTGTTTTTT	CASSLTVSNEKLFF
TRBV28	13	-	TRBJ1-2	-	TGTGCCAGCAGTCCATCAGGGGACTATGGCTACACCTTC	CASSPSGDYGYTF
TRBV11-2	15	-	TRBJ1-6	-	TGTGCCAGCAGCTTAGTAAAGGGAGCGAATTCACCCCTCCACTTT	CASSLVKGANSPLHF
TRBV28	17	-	TRBJ1-5	TRBD1	TGTGCCAGCAGCCCCCCGGCTCCGGGACAGGGCTATCAGCCCCAGCATTTT	CASSPPAPGQGYQPQHF
TRBV7-3	16	-	TRBJ2-1	TRBD1	TGTGCCAGCAGGGCCTTCGGGACAGGGGTCCGTAATGAGCAGTTCTTC	CASRAFGTGVRNEQFF
TRBV12-3/TRBV12-4	13	-	TRBJ2-7	TRBD2	TGTGCCAGCAGTTTTGGGCTAGCGGGGGGCCGGTACTTC	CASSFGLAGGRYF
TRBV5-1	16	-	TRBJ2-1	TRBD2	TGCGCCAGCAGCGGAGCGGCGGGAGGGCCGAGGAATGAGCAGTTCTTC	CASSGAAGGPRNEQFF
TRBV1	13	-	TRBJ2-1	-	TGCACCAGCAGCCCCTACCCTTACAATGAGCAGTTCTTC	CTSSPYPYNEQFF